The rows below give T cell receptor beta chains drawn from one sample of a study of graft-versus-host responses after intestinal transplantation. No antigens are known for them. Only in-frame clones appear in the TCRdb table, and some are missing; sequencing was by immunoSEQ multiplex PCR. The sample lists about 120,000 clones, approximately 92% occurring once. Material: unstimulated CD4+ T cells sorted from spleen or lymph node cells, obtained before intestinal transplant. These receptors came from a human donor who received an intestinal transplant. The conserved cysteine and the conserved F or W are not part of the CDR3 here. Each record gives: J gene, D gene, V gene, CDR3 protein. The D gene is left open where the match is weak.

j_call: TRBJ2-6; d_call: .; v_call: TRBV5-1; cdr3_aa: ASSLVSGSGANVLT
j_call: TRBJ1-1; d_call: .; v_call: TRBV28; cdr3_aa: ASSLPLNTEAF
j_call: TRBJ1-1; d_call: .; v_call: TRBV19; cdr3_aa: ASINRTRWNTEAF
j_call: TRBJ1-6; d_call: .; v_call: TRBV5-4; cdr3_aa: ASSLGQSPLH
j_call: TRBJ1-1; d_call: .; v_call: TRBV4-1; cdr3_aa: ASSQDRARRNTEAF
j_call: TRBJ2-1; d_call: .; v_call: TRBV11-2; cdr3_aa: ASRAHNEQF
j_call: TRBJ2-1; d_call: TRBD2; v_call: TRBV5-1; cdr3_aa: ASSLAAGGYNEQF
j_call: TRBJ2-7; d_call: .; v_call: TRBV6-5; cdr3_aa: ASSYLGGQY
j_call: TRBJ1-5; d_call: .; v_call: TRBV27; cdr3_aa: ASSSLGGGNQPQH
j_call: TRBJ1-1; d_call: .; v_call: TRBV7-9; cdr3_aa: ASSSGTNTEAF
j_call: TRBJ2-2; d_call: .; v_call: TRBV5-6; cdr3_aa: ASSLGFTGELF
j_call: TRBJ2-7; d_call: .; v_call: TRBV9; cdr3_aa: ASSTGVTHEQY
j_call: TRBJ2-1; d_call: .; v_call: TRBV19; cdr3_aa: ASSIIGGTNEQF
j_call: TRBJ2-7; d_call: .; v_call: TRBV7-9; cdr3_aa: ASSLAGVKTYEQY
j_call: TRBJ2-5; d_call: .; v_call: TRBV7-3; cdr3_aa: ASSLTEQAGETQY
j_call: TRBJ2-7; d_call: .; v_call: TRBV7-3; cdr3_aa: ASSPSDGYEQY
j_call: TRBJ2-7; d_call: TRBD1; v_call: TRBV6-5; cdr3_aa: ASSRTGTGRYEQY
j_call: TRBJ2-1; d_call: .; v_call: TRBV29-1; cdr3_aa: SVGDYNEQF
j_call: TRBJ2-7; d_call: .; v_call: TRBV4-2; cdr3_aa: ASSQDRGAASYEQY
j_call: TRBJ1-4; d_call: .; v_call: TRBV6-5; cdr3_aa: ASSYWRGVEKLF
j_call: TRBJ2-1; d_call: TRBD2; v_call: TRBV6-4; cdr3_aa: ASSVGLAGNEQF
j_call: TRBJ1-3; d_call: TRBD1; v_call: TRBV11-2; cdr3_aa: ASSAQGQGAGNTIY
j_call: TRBJ1-5; d_call: .; v_call: TRBV7-8; cdr3_aa: ASSLGTVNSNQPQH
j_call: TRBJ2-7; d_call: TRBD1; v_call: TRBV28; cdr3_aa: ASSTSGTGGHEQY
j_call: TRBJ2-5; d_call: TRBD1; v_call: TRBV6-5; cdr3_aa: ASGGQAVETQY
j_call: TRBJ1-4; d_call: TRBD1; v_call: TRBV30; cdr3_aa: ACPGQPYNEKLF
j_call: TRBJ2-3; d_call: .; v_call: TRBV5-1; cdr3_aa: ASSLSYTDTQY
j_call: TRBJ2-2; d_call: .; v_call: TRBV7-9; cdr3_aa: ASSYRAGELF